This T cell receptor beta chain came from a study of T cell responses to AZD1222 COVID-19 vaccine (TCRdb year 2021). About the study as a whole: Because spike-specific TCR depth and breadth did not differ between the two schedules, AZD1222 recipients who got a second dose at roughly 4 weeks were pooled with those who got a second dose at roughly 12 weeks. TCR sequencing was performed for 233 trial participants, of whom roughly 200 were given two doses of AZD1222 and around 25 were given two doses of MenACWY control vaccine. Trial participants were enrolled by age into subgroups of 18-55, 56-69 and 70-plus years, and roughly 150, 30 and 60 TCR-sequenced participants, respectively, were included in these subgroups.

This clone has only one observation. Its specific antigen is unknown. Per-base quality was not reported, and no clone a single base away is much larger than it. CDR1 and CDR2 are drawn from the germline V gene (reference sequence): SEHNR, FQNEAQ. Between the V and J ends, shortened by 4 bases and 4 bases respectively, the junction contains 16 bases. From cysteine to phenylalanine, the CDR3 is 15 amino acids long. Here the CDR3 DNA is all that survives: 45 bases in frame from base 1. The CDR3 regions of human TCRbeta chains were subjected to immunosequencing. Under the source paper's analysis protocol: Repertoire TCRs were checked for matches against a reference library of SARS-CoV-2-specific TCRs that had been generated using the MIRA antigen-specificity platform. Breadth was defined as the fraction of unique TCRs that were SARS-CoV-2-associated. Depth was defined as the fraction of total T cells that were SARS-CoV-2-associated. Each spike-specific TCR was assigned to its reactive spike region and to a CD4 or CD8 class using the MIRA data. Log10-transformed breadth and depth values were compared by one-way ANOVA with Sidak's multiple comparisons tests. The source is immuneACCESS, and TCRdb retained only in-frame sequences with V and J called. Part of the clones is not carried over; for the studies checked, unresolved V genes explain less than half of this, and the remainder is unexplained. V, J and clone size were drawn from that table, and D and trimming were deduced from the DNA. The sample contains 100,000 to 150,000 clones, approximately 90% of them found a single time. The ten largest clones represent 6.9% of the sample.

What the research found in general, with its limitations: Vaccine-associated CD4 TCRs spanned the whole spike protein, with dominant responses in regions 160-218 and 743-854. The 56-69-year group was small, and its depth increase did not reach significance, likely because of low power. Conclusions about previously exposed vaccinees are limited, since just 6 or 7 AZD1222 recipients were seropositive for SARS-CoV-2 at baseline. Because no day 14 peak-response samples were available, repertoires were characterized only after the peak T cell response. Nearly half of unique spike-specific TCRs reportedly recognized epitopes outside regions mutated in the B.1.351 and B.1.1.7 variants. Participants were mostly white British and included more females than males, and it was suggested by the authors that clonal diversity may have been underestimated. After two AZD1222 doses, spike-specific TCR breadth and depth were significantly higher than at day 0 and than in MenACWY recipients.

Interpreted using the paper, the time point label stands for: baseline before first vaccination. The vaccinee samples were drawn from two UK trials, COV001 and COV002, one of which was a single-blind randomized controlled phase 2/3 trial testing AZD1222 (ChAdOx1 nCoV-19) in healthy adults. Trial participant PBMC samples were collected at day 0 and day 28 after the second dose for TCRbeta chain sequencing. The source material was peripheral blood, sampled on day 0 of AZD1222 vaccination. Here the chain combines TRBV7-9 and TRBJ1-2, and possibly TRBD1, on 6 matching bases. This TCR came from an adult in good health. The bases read TGTGCCAGCAGCTCTCCAGGGGTGTCATCCTATGGCTACACCTTC. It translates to CASSSPGVSSYGYTF. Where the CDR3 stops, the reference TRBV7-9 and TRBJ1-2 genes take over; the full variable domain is DTGVSQNPRHKITKRGQNVTFRCDPISEHNRLYWYRQTLGQGPEFLTYFQNEAQLEKSRLLSDRFSAERPKGSFSTLEIQRTEQGDSAMYLCASSSPGVSSYGYTFGSGTRLTVV.